Listed below are T cell receptor beta chains from one sample, sequenced in a study of healthy donors' naive CD4 and CD8 T cells. TCRdb reprocessed the reads with MiXCR, giving one entry per CDR3 protein. There are about 180,000 distinct CDR3 sequences in the sample; about 76% occur only once, and more than 2% lies in the top ten. Specimen: naive CD4+ and CD8+ T cells sorted from blood, pooled from several donors. Every receptor here comes from a pool of human donors in good health; the sample pools cells from several healthy donors. The conserved cysteine and the conserved F or W are not part of the CDR3 here. The order of the fields is J gene, V gene, CDR3 protein.

J: TRBJ1-1
V: TRBV6-5
CDR3: ASSTDRGPEAF

J: TRBJ2-1
V: TRBV20-1
CDR3: SASTANEQF

J: TRBJ1-2
V: TRBV12-3/TRBV12-4
CDR3: ASSLGQGRDGYT

J: TRBJ2-7
V: TRBV6-5
CDR3: ASRVRDRAYEQY

J: TRBJ2-6
V: TRBV12-3/TRBV12-4
CDR3: ASSFYRILSGANVLT

J: TRBJ1-1
V: TRBV20-1
CDR3: SARDTAKGSTEAF

J: TRBJ2-3
V: TRBV6-6
CDR3: ASTKLAGGPTDTQY

J: TRBJ2-1
V: TRBV29-1
CDR3: SVRKSEEF

J: TRBJ2-1
V: TRBV19
CDR3: ASSITTGGIANEQF

J: TRBJ2-1
V: TRBV5-5
CDR3: ASSSDRRESYNEQF

J: TRBJ1-2
V: TRBV19
CDR3: ASTPLGVNYGYT

J: TRBJ1-5
V: TRBV19
CDR3: ATTSPRQGRWGADQPQH

J: TRBJ2-7
V: TRBV6-5
CDR3: ASKPGTSIGEQY

J: TRBJ2-7
V: TRBV7-2
CDR3: ASSLGTTVGSEQY

J: TRBJ2-5
V: TRBV5-4
CDR3: ASSSLQIPLAGVPETQY

J: TRBJ1-2
V: TRBV28
CDR3: ATQNYGYT

J: TRBJ2-4
V: TRBV29-1
CDR3: SVPAINIQY

J: TRBJ2-5
V: TRBV5-4
CDR3: ASSEAGVWTQY

J: TRBJ1-5
V: TRBV27
CDR3: ASRPGLIYQPQH

J: TRBJ2-7
V: TRBV6-5
CDR3: ASSYSASGGLYEQY

J: TRBJ1-2
V: TRBV29-1
CDR3: SVSRGQYYGYT

J: TRBJ2-1
V: TRBV24-1
CDR3: ATGLTAGGERQF

J: TRBJ2-5
V: TRBV15
CDR3: ATSRDPLVETQY

J: TRBJ2-5
V: TRBV5-1
CDR3: ASSIDRQETQY

J: TRBJ2-3
V: TRBV5-1
CDR3: ASSSPDRAPSTDTQY

J: TRBJ2-1
V: TRBV7-8
CDR3: ASSLGAYNEQF

J: TRBJ1-1
V: TRBV29-1
CDR3: SVGAANTEAF

J: TRBJ1-1
V: TRBV6-9
CDR3: ASSYRDREAF

J: TRBJ2-1
V: TRBV6-1
CDR3: ASSAGQGGEQF

J: TRBJ1-1
V: TRBV24-1
CDR3: ATSDLSLADHHMNTEAF

J: TRBJ2-1
V: TRBV7-8
CDR3: ASSLKVSGRIHEQF